One and the same sample provided the 16 T cell receptor beta chains below, sequenced in a study of blood T cell repertoires in COVID-19. This table comes from immunoSEQ multiplex PCR, and its TCRdb copy is limited to in-frame clones, with some not included. The sample gives around 160,000 clones, 80% to 85% of which show up once; less than 50% is in the top ten. The sequenced sample consisted of peripheral blood. These receptors all stem from a human donor in a cohort sampled during active COVID-19.

The J gene is TRBJ1-1, the V gene TRBV4-3; no definite D call. The V gene lost 1 base and the J gene lost 11 bases, with 20 bases spanning the gap. CDR1 and CDR2 from the germline V gene are LGHNA and YSLEER. The CDR3 contains 15 residues. Written as DNA, the CDR3 is TGCGCCAGCAGCCAAGGGTCTAGAGGACCTGAGCGGGCTTTCTTT. Amino acid sequence: CASSQGSRGPERAFF.

This clone was observed a handful of times. V gene TRBV29-1 combines with J gene TRBJ2-3, with 11 positions matching TRBD2. The CDR3 is made up of 13 amino acids. The germline CDR1 and CDR2 sequences are SQVTM and ANQGSEA. V was clipped by 8 bases and J by 6 bases; unmatched bases: 7. CDR3 sequence: CSLLSGGEDTQYF. CDR3 nucleotides: TGCAGCCTCCTTAGCGGGGGGGAGGATACGCAGTATTTT.

The V gene is TRBV4-3, the J gene TRBJ2-1; D possibly corresponds to TRBD2 (6 bases). The germline CDR1 and CDR2 sequences are LGHNA and YSLEER. Trimming pared 1 base from V and 9 bases from J, leaving 22 bases between. This CDR3 comprises 17 residues. The CDR3 DNA is TGCGCCAGCAGCCAAGGACTAGGGGACTCCCCCGGGGGTGAGCAGTTCTTC. Encoded protein: CASSQGLGDSPGGEQFF.

This clone appeared a few times. The gene calls are TRBV6-2 or TRBV6-3 and TRBJ1-2, with TRBD1 matching 7 bases. There are 14 residues in the CDR3. Unmatched junction bases numbered 7, after V lost 2 bases and J lost 7 bases. Germline V CDR1 and CDR2: MNHEY, SVGEGT. The CDR3 DNA sequence: TGTGCCAGCAGTTACGCCGGGACAGCATTTGGCTACACCTTC. Translated: CASSYAGTAFGYTF.

This chain's CDR3 is CASSPPTGRDTGELFF. CDR3 DNA: TGTGCCAGCTCACCACCGACAGGCCGGGACACCGGGGAGCTGTTTTTT. The chain recombines TRBV18 with TRBJ2-2; maybe TRBD1 (6 bases). This CDR3 region has 16 residues. The V and J ends lost 0 bases and 3 bases respectively, with 11 bases between them. The germline gives CDR1 KGHSH, CDR2 LQKENI. The full variable domain, in which reference TRBV18 and TRBJ2-2 provide the parts outside the CDR3, is NAGVMQNPRHLVRRRGQEARLRCSPMKGHSHVYWYRQLPEEGLKFMVYLQKENIIDESGMPKERFSAEFPKEGPSILRIQQVVRGDSAAYFCASSPPTGRDTGELFFGEGSRLTVL.

This chain uses TRBV28 with TRBJ1-2; tentatively, D is TRBD1 (6 bases). This CDR3 contains 14 residues. Trimming shortened V by 5 bases and J by 7 bases, and 17 bases separated the two germline ends. Germline V gives CDR1 MDHEN, CDR2 SYDVKM. As DNA, the CDR3 is TGTGCCAGCAGTCCTGGGGGCGGCCGAGGTGGCTACACCTTC. Its protein is CASSPGGGRGGYTF.

There are a few counts of this clone. The CDR3 DNA reads as TGTGCCAGCAGGAATCAGGGAAACACTGAAGCTTTCTTT. Translated: CASRNQGNTEAFF. The gene calls are TRBV7-3 and TRBJ1-1; D is possibly TRBD1 (5 bases). The germline gives CDR1 SGHTA, CDR2 FQGTGA. There are 13 residues in the CDR3. Trimming removed 6 bases at V and 2 bases at J, with 10 bases between.

V gene TRBV28 combines with J gene TRBJ2-3; 9 bases are shared with TRBD1. Germline CDR1 reads MDHEN; CDR2 reads SYDVKM. The CDR3 consists of 16 residues. Losses at the gene ends were 6 bases for V and 1 base for J; bases not matched to a gene: 8. The CDR3 region has the DNA TGTGCCAGCAGCCCCCTCGACAGGGGGGGCACAGATACGCAGTATTTT. This sequence encodes CASSPLDRGGTDTQYF.

This chain uses TRBV24-1 with TRBJ2-7, with TRBD1 identical over 7 bases. V lost 9 bases to trimming and J lost 9 bases; unmatched junction nucleotides: 13. Germline CDR1 is KGHDR and CDR2 is SFDVKD. This CDR3 spans 13 amino acids. CDR3 bases: TGTGCCACCCAACAGGGGCCCAGTTTTGGGCAGTACTTC. It encodes CATQQGPSFGQYF.

The V gene is TRBV19, the J gene TRBJ2-1, with TRBD2 identical over 14 bases. This CDR3 has 15 amino acids. The germline V gene has CDR1 LNHDA and CDR2 SQIVND (reference sequence). V shed 7 bases, J shed 7 bases, and the junction held 6 bases outside the gene matches. The CDR3 sequence: CASTKGTSGGNEQFF. The CDR3 DNA reads TGTGCCAGTACCAAGGGGACTAGCGGGGGTAATGAGCAGTTCTTC.

The chain recombines TRBV12-3 or TRBV12-4 with TRBJ2-1; possibly TRBD2 for D (5 bases). V dropped 7 bases and J dropped 10 bases, with 11 bases sitting between them. The CDR3 is 11 amino acids. The CDR3 bases are TGTGCCAGCACCCTTCGACTAGAGCAGTTCTTC. Translating gives CASTLRLEQFF.

The V and J genes are TRBV11-3 and TRBJ1-1, with D unresolved. This CDR3 has 14 amino acids. Trimming took off 3 bases at V and 4 bases at J, with 12 bases between the two ends. Germline V lookup: CDR1 SGHNT, CDR2 YENEEA. Here the CDR3 DNA reads TGTGCCAGCAGCTTGCGCGGTCGGGTCACTGAAGCTTTCTTT. The encoded protein is CASSLRGRVTEAFF. The variable domain in full, with the rest retrieved from reference TRBV11-3 and TRBJ1-1, is EAGVVQSPRYKIIEKKQPVAFWCNPISGHNTLYWYLQNLGQGPELLIRYENEEAVDDSQLPKDRFSAERLKGVDSTLKIQPAELGDSAVYLCASSLRGRVTEAFFGQGTRLTVV.

This clone was picked up a small number of times. This chain uses TRBV25-1 with TRBJ1-4; possible D gene TRBD1, 5 bases. V was clipped by 8 bases and J by 7 bases, with 14 bases between them. This CDR3 comprises 13 residues. The germline CDR1 and CDR2 sequences are MGHDK and SYGVNS. The CDR3 region is CASQPGGREKLFF. The CDR3, as DNA: TGTGCCAGCCAACCGGGGGGTCGTGAAAAACTGTTTTTT. Complete variable domain (other parts from reference TRBV25-1 and TRBJ1-4): EADIYQTPRYLVIGTGKKITLECSQTMGHDKMYWYQQDPGMELHLIHYSYGVNSTEKGDLSSESTVSRIRTEHFPLTLESARPSHTSQYLCASQPGGREKLFFGSGTQLSVL.

V and J are TRBV6-6 and TRBJ2-5, with 8 bases fitting TRBD2. CDR1 MNHNY and CDR2 SVGAGI come from the germline V gene (reference sequence). This CDR3 has 16 amino acids. Unmatched junction bases numbered 10, after V lost 2 bases and J lost 5 bases. The CDR3 loop is CASSYGTRGWSETQYF. The DNA for the CDR3 is TGTGCCAGCAGTTACGGGACTAGGGGGTGGTCGGAGACCCAGTACTTC.

The J gene is TRBJ2-1, the V gene TRBV27; 13 nucleotides line up with TRBD2. CDR1 is MNHEY, CDR2 SMNVEV, per germline (reference sequence). This CDR3 has 17 amino acids. The V gene end was trimmed by 5 bases and the J gene end by 3 bases; junction bases not matched to a gene: 7. The CDR3 sequence is CASSLLWTSGGYNEQFF. DNA for the CDR3: TGTGCCAGCAGTCTCCTTTGGACTAGCGGGGGCTACAATGAGCAGTTCTTC.

The CDR3 nucleotides read TGTGCCAGCAGTTATTTAGAGAACACTGAAGCTTTCTTT. It translates to CASSYLENTEAFF. The J gene is TRBJ1-1, the V gene TRBV6-5; D is ambiguous. The germline V gene encodes CDR1 MNHEY and CDR2 SVGAGI. The CDR3 covers 13 residues. The V end was cut by 3 bases, the J end by 1 base, with 6 bases between.